Reported below is one TCR beta chain. CDR1 is LNHDA and CDR2 is SQIVND in the germline V gene (reference sequence). This CDR3 spans 15 amino acids. V was clipped by 5 bases and J by 3 bases, with 17 bases between them. Original handling: Amplification of reference gene primers was used by the study to estimate nucleated cell counts. Sequencing used immunoSEQ multiplex PCR; TCRdb keeps in-frame clones, though not all of them. That table is the source of V, J and clone size, and D and trimming were worked out from the DNA. Altogether some 190,000 clones are present, around 81% being singletons, with the ten largest covering 8% to 13%. These data come from a study of blood T cell repertoires in COVID-19. Study summary: Samples taken during acute and convalescent COVID-19 were collected in the United States, Italy and Spain.

Sequences were obtained from peripheral blood. The source is a woman aged 40-49 years with COVID-19, enrolled during active disease. The genes are TRBV19 and TRBJ2-7; maybe TRBD2 (5 bases). CDR3 residues: CASSYTLAAYYEQYF. The CDR3, as DNA: TGTGCCAGTAGTTATACGCTAGCTGCCTACTACGAGCAGTACTTC.